The T cell receptor (beta chain) described here comes from a study of cytomegalovirus exposure and HLA in healthy donors. The study's findings and limits: 87-base-pair reads could not separate some V segments, including TRBV6-2 and TRBV6-3. Being productive about 90% or about 30% of the time was typical of most TCR beta V segments in an earlier analysis.

The ends were cut back, 7 bases at V and 3 bases at J, with 18 bases in the middle. This CDR3 has 15 residues. From germline, CDR1 is LNHDA and CDR2 SQIVND (reference sequence). Healthy individuals who donated bone marrow served as the donors. As regards this clone: Its specificity is not known.

The PCR contained 60 Vbeta and 13 Jbeta primers. Data came from immunoSEQ multiplex PCR; TCRdb stores just in-frame clones and leaves some out. The sample holds over 130,000 clones, roughly four fifths seen once. The sample comprised PBMCs. J is TRBJ1-1 and V is TRBV19; D gene ambiguous. This TCR derives from a male donor in good health and CMV-seronegative. This CDR3 reads CASTLQPGEDTEAFF. CDR3 sequence (DNA): TGTGCCAGTACCCTTCAGCCCGGGGAAGACACTGAAGCTTTCTTT.